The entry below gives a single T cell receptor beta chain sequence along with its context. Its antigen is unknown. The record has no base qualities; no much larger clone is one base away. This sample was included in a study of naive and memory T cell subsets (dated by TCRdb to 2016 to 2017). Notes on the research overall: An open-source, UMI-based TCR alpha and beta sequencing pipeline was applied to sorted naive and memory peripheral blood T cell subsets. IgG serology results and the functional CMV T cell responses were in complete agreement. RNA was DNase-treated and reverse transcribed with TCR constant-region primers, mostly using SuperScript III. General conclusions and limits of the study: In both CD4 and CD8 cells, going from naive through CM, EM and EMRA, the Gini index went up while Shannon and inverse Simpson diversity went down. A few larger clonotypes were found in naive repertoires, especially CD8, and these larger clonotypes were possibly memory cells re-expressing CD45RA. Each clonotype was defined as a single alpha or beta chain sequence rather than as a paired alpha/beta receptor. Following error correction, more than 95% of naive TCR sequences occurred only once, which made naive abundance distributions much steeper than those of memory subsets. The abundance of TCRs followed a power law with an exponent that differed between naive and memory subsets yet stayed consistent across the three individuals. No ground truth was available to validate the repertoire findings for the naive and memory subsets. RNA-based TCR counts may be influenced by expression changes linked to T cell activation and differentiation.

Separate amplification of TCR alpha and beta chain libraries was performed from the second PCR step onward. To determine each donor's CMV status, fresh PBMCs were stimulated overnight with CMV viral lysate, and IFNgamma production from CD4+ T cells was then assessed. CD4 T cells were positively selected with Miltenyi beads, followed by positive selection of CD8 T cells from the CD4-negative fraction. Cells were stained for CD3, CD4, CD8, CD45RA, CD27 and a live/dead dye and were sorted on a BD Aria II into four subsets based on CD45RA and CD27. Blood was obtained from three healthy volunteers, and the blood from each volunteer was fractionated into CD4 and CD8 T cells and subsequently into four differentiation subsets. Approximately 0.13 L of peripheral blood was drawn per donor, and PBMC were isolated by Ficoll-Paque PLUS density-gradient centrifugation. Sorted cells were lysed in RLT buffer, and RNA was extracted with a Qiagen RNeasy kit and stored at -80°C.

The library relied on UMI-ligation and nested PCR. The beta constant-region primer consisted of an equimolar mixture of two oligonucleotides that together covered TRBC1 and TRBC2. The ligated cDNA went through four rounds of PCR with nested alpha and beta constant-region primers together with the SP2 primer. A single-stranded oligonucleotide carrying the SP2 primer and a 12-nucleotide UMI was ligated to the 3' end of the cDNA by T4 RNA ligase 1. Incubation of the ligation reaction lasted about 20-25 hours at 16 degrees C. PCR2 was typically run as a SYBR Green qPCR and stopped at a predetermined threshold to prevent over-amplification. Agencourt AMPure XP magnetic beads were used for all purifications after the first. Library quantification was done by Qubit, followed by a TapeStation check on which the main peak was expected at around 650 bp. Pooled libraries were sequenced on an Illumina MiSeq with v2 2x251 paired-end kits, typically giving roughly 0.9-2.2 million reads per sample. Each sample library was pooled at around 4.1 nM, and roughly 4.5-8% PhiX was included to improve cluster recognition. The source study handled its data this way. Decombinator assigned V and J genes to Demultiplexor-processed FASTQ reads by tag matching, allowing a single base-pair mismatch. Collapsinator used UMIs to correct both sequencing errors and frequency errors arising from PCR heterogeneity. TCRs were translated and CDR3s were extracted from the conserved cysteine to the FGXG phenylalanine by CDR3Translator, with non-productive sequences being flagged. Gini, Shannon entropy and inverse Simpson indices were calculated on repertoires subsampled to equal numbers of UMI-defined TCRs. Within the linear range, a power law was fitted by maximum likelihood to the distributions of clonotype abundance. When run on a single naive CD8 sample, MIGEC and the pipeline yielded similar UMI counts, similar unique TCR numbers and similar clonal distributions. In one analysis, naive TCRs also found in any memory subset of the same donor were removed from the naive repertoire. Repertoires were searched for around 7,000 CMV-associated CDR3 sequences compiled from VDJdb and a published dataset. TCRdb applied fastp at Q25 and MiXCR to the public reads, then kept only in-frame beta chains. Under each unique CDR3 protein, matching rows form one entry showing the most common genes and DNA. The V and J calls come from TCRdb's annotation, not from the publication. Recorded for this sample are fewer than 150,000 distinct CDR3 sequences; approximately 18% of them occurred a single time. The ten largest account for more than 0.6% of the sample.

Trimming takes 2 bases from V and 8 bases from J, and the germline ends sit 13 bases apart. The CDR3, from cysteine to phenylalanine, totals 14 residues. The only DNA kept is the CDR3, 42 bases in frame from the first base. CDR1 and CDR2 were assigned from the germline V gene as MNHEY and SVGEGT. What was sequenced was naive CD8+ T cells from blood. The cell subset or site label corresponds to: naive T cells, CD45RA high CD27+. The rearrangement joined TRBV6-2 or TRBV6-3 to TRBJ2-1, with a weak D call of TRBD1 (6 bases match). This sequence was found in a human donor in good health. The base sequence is TGTGCCAGCAGTTACACAGGGTCGGTCGATGAGCAGTTCTTC. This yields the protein CASSYTGSVDEQFF.